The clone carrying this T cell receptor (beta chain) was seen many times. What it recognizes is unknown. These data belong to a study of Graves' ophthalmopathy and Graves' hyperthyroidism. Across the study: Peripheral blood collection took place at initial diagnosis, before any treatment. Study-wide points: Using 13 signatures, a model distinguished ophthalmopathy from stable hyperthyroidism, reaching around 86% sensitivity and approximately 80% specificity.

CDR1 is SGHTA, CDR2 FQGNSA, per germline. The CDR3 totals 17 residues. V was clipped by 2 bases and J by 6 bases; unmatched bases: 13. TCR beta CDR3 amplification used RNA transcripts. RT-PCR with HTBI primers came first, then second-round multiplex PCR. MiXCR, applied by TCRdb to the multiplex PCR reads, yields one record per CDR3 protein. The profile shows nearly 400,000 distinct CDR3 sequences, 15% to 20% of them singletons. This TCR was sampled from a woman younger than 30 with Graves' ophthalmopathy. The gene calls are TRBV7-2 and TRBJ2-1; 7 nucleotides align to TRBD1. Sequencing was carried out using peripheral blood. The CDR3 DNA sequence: TGTGCCAGCAGCTTAATCCGACCGGGACAGAGTGGCAATGAGCAGTTCTTC. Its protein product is CASSLIRPGQSGNEQFF.